This TCR beta chain appears in the sequencing data of a study of tumor-infiltrating lymphocytes in primary liver carcinoma. DNA and RNA were both co-extracted from approximately 20-30 mg of bulk tissue that had not been sorted. With around 450 ng total RNA as template and a constant-region primer, TCR beta cDNA was made. Each TCR beta library was derived from three nested multiplex PCR rounds that employed slightly modified ARM-PCR. It was with TRBV1-TRBV30 forward primers and a C-beta reverse primer that the first two PCR rounds were run, at 10 to 11 cycles each. TCRdb recomputed calls from the multiplex PCR reads with MiXCR, one row per CDR3 protein. This table holds roughly 100,000 distinct CDR3 sequences, around two thirds found once. The CDR3 totals 14 residues. Per the germline V gene, CDR1 is SGHNT and CDR2 is YYREEE (reference sequence). V dropped 4 bases and J dropped 8; count of bases not matched to a gene: 7.

The receptor comes from a woman aged 55-75 years with primary liver carcinoma and hepatitis B virus infection. The chain uses TRBV5-4 and TRBJ2-1, with TRBD2 matching 9 bases. Sequenced input: liver tumor tissue from sampling region 2. Subset described: tumor region T2, inferior pole. This chain's CDR3 is CASSLLVAGDEQFF. DNA of the CDR3: TGTGCCAGCAGCCTTTTGGTAGCGGGAGATGAGCAGTTCTTC.